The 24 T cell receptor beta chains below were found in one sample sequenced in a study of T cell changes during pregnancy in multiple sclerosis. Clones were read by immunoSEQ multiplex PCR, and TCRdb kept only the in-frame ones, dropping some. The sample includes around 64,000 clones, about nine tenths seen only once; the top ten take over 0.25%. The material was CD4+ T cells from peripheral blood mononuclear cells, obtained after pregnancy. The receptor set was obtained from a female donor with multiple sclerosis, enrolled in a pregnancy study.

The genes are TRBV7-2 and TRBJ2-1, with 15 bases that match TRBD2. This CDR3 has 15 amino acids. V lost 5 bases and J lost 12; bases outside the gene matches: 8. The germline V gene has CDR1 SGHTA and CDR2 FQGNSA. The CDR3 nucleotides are TGTGCCAGCAGCACCCGGACTAGCGGGGGGGCAGGGCAGTTCTTC. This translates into CASSTRTSGGAGQFF.

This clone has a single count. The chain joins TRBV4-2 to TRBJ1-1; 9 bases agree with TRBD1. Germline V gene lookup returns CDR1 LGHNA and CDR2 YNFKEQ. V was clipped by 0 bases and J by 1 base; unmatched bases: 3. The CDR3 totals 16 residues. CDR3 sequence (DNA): TGTGCCAGCAGCCAAGAGGGACAGGGACGGAACACTGAAGCTTTCTTT. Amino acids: CASSQEGQGRNTEAFF.

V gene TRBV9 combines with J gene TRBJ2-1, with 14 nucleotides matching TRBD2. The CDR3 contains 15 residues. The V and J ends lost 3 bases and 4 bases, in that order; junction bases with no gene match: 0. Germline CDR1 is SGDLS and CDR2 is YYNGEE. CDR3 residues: CASSGLAGGYNEQFF. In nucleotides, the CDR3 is TGTGCCAGCAGCGGACTAGCGGGGGGGTACAATGAGCAGTTCTTC.

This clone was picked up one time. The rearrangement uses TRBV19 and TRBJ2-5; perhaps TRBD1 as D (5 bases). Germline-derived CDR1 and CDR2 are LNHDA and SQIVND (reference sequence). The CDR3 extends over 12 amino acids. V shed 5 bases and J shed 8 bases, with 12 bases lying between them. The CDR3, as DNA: TGTGCCAGTAGTCCCCCCCAGGGCACCCAGTACTTC. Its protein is CASSPPQGTQYF.

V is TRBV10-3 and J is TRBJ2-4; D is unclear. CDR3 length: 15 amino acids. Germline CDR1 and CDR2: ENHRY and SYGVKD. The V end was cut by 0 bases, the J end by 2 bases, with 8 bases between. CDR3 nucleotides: TGTGCCATCAGTGAGTCAGAGGTTTCCAAAAACATTCAGTACTTC. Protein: CAISESEVSKNIQYF.

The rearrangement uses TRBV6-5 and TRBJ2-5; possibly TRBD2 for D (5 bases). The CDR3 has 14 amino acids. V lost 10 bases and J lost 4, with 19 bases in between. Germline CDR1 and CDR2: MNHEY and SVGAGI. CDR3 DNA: TGTGCCACCTGGTCGAGAGGGTTCTTAGAGACCCAGTACTTC. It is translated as CATWSRGFLETQYF.

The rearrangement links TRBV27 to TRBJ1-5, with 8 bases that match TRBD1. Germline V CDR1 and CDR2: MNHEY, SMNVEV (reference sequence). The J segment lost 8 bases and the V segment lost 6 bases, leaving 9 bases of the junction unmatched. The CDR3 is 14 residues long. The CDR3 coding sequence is TGTGCCAGCAGGCCTTTCCAGGGGGCCAAGCCCCAGCATTTT. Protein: CASRPFQGAKPQHF.

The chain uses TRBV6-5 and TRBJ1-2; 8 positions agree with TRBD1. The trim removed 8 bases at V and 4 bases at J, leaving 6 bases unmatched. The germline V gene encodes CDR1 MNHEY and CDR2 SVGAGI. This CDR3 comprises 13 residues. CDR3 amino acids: CASGQGAAYGYTF. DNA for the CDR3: TGTGCCAGCGGTCAGGGGGCAGCCTATGGCTACACCTTC.

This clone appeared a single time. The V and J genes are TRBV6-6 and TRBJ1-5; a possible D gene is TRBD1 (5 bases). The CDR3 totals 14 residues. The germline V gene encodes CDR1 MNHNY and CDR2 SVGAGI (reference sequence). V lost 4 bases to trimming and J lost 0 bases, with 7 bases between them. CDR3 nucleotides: TGTGCCAGCAGTTTTCAGGGTAGCAATCAGCCCCAGCATTTT. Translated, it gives CASSFQGSNQPQHF.

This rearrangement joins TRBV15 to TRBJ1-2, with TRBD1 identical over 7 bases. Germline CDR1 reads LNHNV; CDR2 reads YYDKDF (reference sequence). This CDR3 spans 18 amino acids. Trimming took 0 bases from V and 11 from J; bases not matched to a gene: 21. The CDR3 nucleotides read TGTGCCACCAGCAGAGATCCCTCTACAGGGGTACGACTATGGAGTTACACCTTC. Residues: CATSRDPSTGVRLWSYTF.

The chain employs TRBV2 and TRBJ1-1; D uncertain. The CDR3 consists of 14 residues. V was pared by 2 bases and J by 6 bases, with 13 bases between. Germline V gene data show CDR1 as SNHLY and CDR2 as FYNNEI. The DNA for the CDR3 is TGTGCCAGCAGTGAAATTCTCGCGAGCGCTGAAGCTTTCTTT. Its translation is CASSEILASAEAFF.

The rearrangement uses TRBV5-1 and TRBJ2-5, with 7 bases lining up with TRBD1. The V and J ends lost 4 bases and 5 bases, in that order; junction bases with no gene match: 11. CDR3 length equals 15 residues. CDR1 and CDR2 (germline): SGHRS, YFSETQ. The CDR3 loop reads CASSSPGQWRETQYF. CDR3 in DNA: TGCGCCAGCAGCAGCCCGGGACAGTGGAGGGAGACCCAGTACTTC.

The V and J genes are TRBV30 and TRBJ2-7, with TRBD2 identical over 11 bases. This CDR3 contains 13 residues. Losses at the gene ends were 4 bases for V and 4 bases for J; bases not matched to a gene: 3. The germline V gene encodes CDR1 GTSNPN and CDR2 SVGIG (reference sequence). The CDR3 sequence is CAWKTSGRYEQYF. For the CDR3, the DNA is TGTGCCTGGAAAACTAGCGGGAGATACGAGCAGTACTTC.

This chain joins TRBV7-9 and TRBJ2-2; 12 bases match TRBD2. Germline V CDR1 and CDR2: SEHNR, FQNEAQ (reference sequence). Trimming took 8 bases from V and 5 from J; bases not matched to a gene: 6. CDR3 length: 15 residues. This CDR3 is CASYQLAGGTGELFF. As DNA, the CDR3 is TGTGCCAGCTATCAACTAGCGGGGGGAACCGGGGAGCTGTTTTTT. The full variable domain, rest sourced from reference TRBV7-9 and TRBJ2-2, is DTGVSQNPRHKITKRGQNVTFRCDPISEHNRLYWYRQTLGQGPEFLTYFQNEAQLEKSRLLSDRFSAERPKGSFSTLEIQRTEQGDSAMYLCASYQLAGGTGELFFGEGSRLTVL.

The CDR3 nucleotides read TGTGCCAGCAGCTTGGCGTGGACAGGGGGAAGCCCTGAAGCTTTCTTT. As protein: CASSLAWTGGSPEAFF. The chain recombines TRBV5-4 with TRBJ1-1, with 10 bases aligning to TRBD1. V gave up 0 bases and J gave up 6 bases; unmatched junction bases: 8. From germline, CDR1 is SGHNT and CDR2 YYREEE (reference sequence). The CDR3 is 16 amino acids.

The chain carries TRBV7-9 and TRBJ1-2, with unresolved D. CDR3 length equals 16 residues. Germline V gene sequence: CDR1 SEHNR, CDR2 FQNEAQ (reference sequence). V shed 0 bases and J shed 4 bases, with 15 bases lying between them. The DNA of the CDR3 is TGTGCCAGCAGCTTAGCTCGGGGAGAGGTCGGCTATGGCTACACCTTC. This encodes CASSLARGEVGYGYTF.

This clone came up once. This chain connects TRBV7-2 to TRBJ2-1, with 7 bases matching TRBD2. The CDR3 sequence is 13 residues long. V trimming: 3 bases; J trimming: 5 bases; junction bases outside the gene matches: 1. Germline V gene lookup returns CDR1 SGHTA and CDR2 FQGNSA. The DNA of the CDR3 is TGTGCCAGCAGCTTCGGGACTAACAATGAGCAGTTCTTC. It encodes CASSFGTNNEQFF.

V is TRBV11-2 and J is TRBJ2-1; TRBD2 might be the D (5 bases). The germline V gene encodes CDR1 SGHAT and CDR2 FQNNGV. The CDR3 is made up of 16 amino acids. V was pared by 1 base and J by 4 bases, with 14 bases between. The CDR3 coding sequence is TGTGCCAGCAGCTTAGGGAACCCGAGAGGGTACAATGAGCAGTTCTTC. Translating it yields CASSLGNPRGYNEQFF.

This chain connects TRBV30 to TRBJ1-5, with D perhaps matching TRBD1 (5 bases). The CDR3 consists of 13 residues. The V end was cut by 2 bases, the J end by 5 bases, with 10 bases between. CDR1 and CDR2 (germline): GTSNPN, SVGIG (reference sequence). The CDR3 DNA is TGTGCCTGGAGTCCAGGGCTACATCAGCCCCAGCATTTT. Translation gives CAWSPGLHQPQHF.

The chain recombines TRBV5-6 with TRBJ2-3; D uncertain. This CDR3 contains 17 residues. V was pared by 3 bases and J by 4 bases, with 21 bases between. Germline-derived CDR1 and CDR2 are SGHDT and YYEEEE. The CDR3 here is CASSSVVRLRVADTQYF. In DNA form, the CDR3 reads TGTGCCAGCAGCTCCGTAGTAAGACTCCGGGTAGCAGATACGCAGTATTTT.

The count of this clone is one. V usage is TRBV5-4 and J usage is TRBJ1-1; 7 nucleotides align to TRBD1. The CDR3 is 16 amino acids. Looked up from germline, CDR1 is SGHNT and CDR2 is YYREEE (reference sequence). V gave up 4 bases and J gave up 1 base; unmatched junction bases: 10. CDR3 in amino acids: CASSPRQGQGNTEAFF. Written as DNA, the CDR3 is TGTGCCAGCAGCCCAAGACAGGGTCAGGGGAACACTGAAGCTTTCTTT.

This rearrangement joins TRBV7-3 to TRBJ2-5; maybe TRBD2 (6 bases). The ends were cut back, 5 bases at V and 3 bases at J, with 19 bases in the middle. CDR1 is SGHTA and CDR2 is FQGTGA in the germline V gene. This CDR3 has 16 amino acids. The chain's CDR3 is CASSPGTLTVEETQYF. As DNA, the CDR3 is TGTGCCAGCAGCCCAGGGACTTTGACCGTCGAAGAGACCCAGTACTTC.

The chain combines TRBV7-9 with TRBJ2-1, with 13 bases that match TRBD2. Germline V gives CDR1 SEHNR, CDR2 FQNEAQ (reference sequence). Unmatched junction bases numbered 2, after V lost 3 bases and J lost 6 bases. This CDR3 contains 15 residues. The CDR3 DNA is TGTGCCAGCAGCTTCAGACTAGCGGGAGGCAATGAGCAGTTCTTC. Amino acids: CASSFRLAGGNEQFF.

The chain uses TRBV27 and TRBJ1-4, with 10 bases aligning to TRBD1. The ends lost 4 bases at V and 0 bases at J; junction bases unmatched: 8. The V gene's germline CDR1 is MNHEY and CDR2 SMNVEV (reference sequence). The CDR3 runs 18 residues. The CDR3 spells CASSSTGGTVATNEKLFF. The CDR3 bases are TGTGCCAGCAGTTCGACAGGGGGCACAGTTGCAACTAATGAAAAACTGTTTTTT.